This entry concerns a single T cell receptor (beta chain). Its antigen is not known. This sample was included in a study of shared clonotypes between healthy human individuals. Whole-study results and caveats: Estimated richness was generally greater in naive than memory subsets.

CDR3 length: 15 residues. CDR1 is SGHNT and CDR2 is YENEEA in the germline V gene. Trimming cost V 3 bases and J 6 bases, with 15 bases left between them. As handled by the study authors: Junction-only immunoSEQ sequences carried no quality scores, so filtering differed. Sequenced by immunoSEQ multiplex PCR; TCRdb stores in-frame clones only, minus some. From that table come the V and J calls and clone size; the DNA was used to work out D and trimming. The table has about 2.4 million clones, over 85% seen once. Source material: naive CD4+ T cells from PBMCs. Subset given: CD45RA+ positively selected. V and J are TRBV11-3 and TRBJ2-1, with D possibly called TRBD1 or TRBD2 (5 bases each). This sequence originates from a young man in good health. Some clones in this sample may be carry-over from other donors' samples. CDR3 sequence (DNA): TGTGCCAGCAGCTTGGGACCATCCCGGACCAATGAGCAGTTCTTC. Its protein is CASSLGPSRTNEQFF.